The rows below give T cell receptor beta chains drawn from one sample of a study of shared clonotypes between healthy human individuals. The assay was immunoSEQ multiplex PCR, and TCRdb's table has in-frame clones only and misses some. The repertoire holds about 680,000 clones, with roughly 94% as singletons. The sequencing input was naive CD8+ T cells sorted from blood. The receptors shown here come from a man aged 25-40 years in good health. Both conserved end residues are part of each CDR3. Fields, in order: CDR3 protein, CDR3 DNA, J gene, clone size, D gene, V gene. The D gene is left open where the match is weak. Only part of the rows carry a size: once, few, many, or a class if the clone is expanded.

CASSLLGDREQYF,TGTGCCAGCAGCTTGTTGGGGGATCGCGAGCAGTACTTC,TRBJ2-7,NA,NA,TRBV7-9
CASSLYRGVSNEQFF,TGTGCCAGCAGCCTATATCGGGGAGTTTCCAATGAGCAGTTCTTC,TRBJ2-1,NA,NA,TRBV6-6
CASRRGQGTDTQYF,TGTGCCAGCAGACGGGGACAGGGAACAGATACGCAGTATTTT,TRBJ2-3,NA,TRBD1,TRBV7-8
CASSPGSGISYNEQFF,TGTGCCAGCAGTCCGGGAAGCGGGATCTCCTACAATGAGCAGTTCTTC,TRBJ2-1,NA,TRBD2,TRBV27
CAWDQGAGEAFF,TGTGCCTGGGATCAGGGGGCAGGTGAAGCTTTCTTT,TRBJ1-1,NA,TRBD1,TRBV30
CASSPTSGVNTIYF,TGTGCCAGCAGCCCCACCAGTGGAGTAAACACCATATATTTT,TRBJ1-3,once,NA,TRBV7-9
CASSLTGQYYEQYF,TGTGCCAGCAGCTTAACTGGACAGTACTACGAGCAGTACTTC,TRBJ2-7,NA,NA,TRBV7-2
CASSYLGHSGANVLTF,TGTGCCAGCTCTTATTTGGGCCACTCTGGGGCCAACGTCCTGACTTTC,TRBJ2-6,NA,NA,TRBV27
CASSQGLAGVGETQYF,TGCGCCAGCAGCCAAGGGCTTGCGGGAGTCGGAGAGACCCAGTACTTC,TRBJ2-5,NA,TRBD2,TRBV4-1
CASSVGGAHEKLFF,TGTGCCAGCAGCGTAGGGGGGGCCCATGAAAAACTGTTTTTT,TRBJ1-4,NA,NA,TRBV9
CASSPGTSGTRMGYEQYF,TGTGCCAGCAGCCCTGGGACTAGCGGGACCCGGATGGGCTACGAGCAGTACTTC,TRBJ2-7,NA,TRBD2,TRBV7-9